Presented here are 29 T cell receptor beta chains from one specimen sequenced in a study of blood T cell repertoires in COVID-19. Produced via immunoSEQ multiplex PCR; TCRdb's table is partial and in-frame only. The table lists fewer than 45,000 clones, about 85% of them singletons. The sample consisted of peripheral blood. The receptors shown here come from a man aged 45-65 years with active COVID-19.

CDR3 DNA sequence: TGCGCCAGCAGCCAAGCCCACGGGGGAATTCAGCCCCAGCATTTT. It encodes CASSQAHGGIQPQHF. The rearrangement uses TRBV4-3 and TRBJ1-5; TRBD1 might be the D (5 bases). Trimming left V 1 base short and J 6 bases short, with 13 bases between. Looked up from germline, CDR1 is LGHNA and CDR2 is YSLEER. The CDR3 totals 15 residues.

The rearrangement links TRBV11-2 to TRBJ2-7; D perhaps matches TRBD1 (5 bases). The V gene's germline CDR1 is SGHAT and CDR2 FQNNGV. This CDR3 is built from 15 residues. V was shortened by 0 bases and J by 5 bases, with 14 bases between the two germline ends. In nucleotides, the CDR3 is TGTGCCAGCAGCTTAGATTCCGTAGACAGAGACGAGCAGTACTTC. As protein: CASSLDSVDRDEQYF.

This clone was seen once. V and J are TRBV18 and TRBJ1-3, with D uncertain. CDR1 and CDR2 from the germline V gene are KGHSH and LQKENI. The CDR3 spans 14 residues. Trimming removed 3 bases from V and 0 bases from J, with 6 bases in between. The CDR3 is CASSPPNSGNTIYF. The CDR3 DNA is TGTGCCAGCTCACCCCCCAACTCTGGAAACACCATATATTTT. Variable domain in full (rest from reference TRBV18 and TRBJ1-3): NAGVMQNPRHLVRRRGQEARLRCSPMKGHSHVYWYRQLPEEGLKFMVYLQKENIIDESGMPKERFSAEFPKEGPSILRIQQVVRGDSAAYFCASSPPNSGNTIYFGEGSWLTVV.

V is TRBV7-9 and J is TRBJ2-1, with D possibly being TRBD2 (6 bases). Germline loops: CDR1 SEHNR, CDR2 FQNEAQ (reference sequence). Trimming left V 8 bases short and J 9 bases short, with 23 bases between. The CDR3 sequence is 15 residues long. In DNA form, the CDR3 reads TGTGCCAGCGCCCACGGAGGGGCGGGGAAAGGTGAGCAGTTCTTC. It codes for CASAHGGAGKGEQFF.

V usage is TRBV3-1 (or the pseudogene TRBV3-2) and J usage is TRBJ2-1, with 13 nucleotides matching TRBD2. The CDR3 spans 16 residues. The V segment lost 5 bases and the J segment 10 bases; nucleotides outside the gene matches: 11. The germline gives CDR1 LGHDT, CDR2 YNNKEL (reference sequence). The CDR3 here is CASSWGTGLAGAEQFF. CDR3 nucleotides: TGTGCCAGCAGCTGGGGTACTGGACTAGCGGGGGCCGAGCAGTTCTTC.

The J gene is TRBJ2-1, the V gene TRBV5-4; no clear D. The CDR3 is 13 residues long. Germline V lookup: CDR1 SGHNT, CDR2 YYREEE (reference sequence). The germline V and J ends were trimmed by 0 bases and 4 bases, with 5 bases remaining between them. The CDR3 region is CASSLDIYNEQFF. DNA for the CDR3: TGTGCCAGCAGCTTGGACATTTACAATGAGCAGTTCTTC.

The V gene is TRBV28, the J gene TRBJ2-2; D is undetermined. CDR3 length: 17 amino acids. The V and J ends lost 4 bases and 1 base respectively, with 16 bases between them. Germline V lookup: CDR1 MDHEN, CDR2 SYDVKM. CDR3 bases: TGTGCCAGCAGTTCAACCGCGGCCGCCCAGAACACCGGGGAGCTGTTTTTT. As protein: CASSSTAAAQNTGELFF.

The V gene is TRBV5-1, the J gene TRBJ2-2; no reliable D call. CDR1 is SGHRS, CDR2 YFSETQ, per germline. V lost 0 bases, J lost 1 base, and 10 bases lay in between. CDR3 length equals 16 residues. The CDR3 region has the DNA TGCGCCAGCAGCTTGGAGGCCAGGAAGAACACCGGGGAGCTGTTTTTT. It translates to CASSLEARKNTGELFF. Full variable domain (outside the CDR3, taken from reference TRBV5-1 and TRBJ2-2): KAGVTQTPRYLIKTRGQQVTLSCSPISGHRSVSWYQQTPGQGLQFLFEYFSETQRNKGNFPGRFSGRQFSNSRSEMNVSTLELGDSALYLCASSLEARKNTGELFFGEGSRLTVL.

There are a few counts of this clone. Other DNA sequences in this specimen translate into the identical CDR3. The chain links TRBV5-1 to TRBJ1-1, with D maybe TRBD1 (6 bases). V was cut by 5 bases and J by 8 bases, with 16 bases left in between. There are 13 residues in the CDR3. CDR1 and CDR2 (germline): SGHRS, YFSETQ. CDR3 amino acids: CASRRQENPEAFF. The CDR3 region has the DNA TGCGCCAGCAGACGACAGGAAAACCCAGAAGCTTTCTTT. The whole variable domain, filled in from reference TRBV5-1 and TRBJ1-1, reads KAGVTQTPRYLIKTRGQQVTLSCSPISGHRSVSWYQQTPGQGLQFLFEYFSETQRNKGNFPGRFSGRQFSNSRSEMNVSTLELGDSALYLCASRRQENPEAFFGQGTRLTVV.

The rearrangement uses TRBV2 and TRBJ2-7, with D hard to call. CDR3 length: 11 residues. V shed 4 bases and J shed 3 bases, with 4 bases lying between them. The germline CDR1 and CDR2 sequences are SNHLY and FYNNEI. This chain's CDR3 is CASSGHYEQYF. The CDR3 region has the DNA TGTGCCAGCAGTGGACACTACGAGCAGTACTTC.

The table lists this clone with a count of one. The V call is TRBV5-6, the J call TRBJ2-6, with D possibly matching TRBD1 (6 bases). The CDR3 has 18 amino acids. Germline assignment: CDR1 SGHDT and CDR2 YYEEEE. V lost 5 bases to trimming and J lost 0 bases, with 18 bases between them. Here the CDR3 DNA reads TGTGCCAGCAGGTGGGGTGACAGGACCGTCTCTGGGGCCAACGTCCTGACTTTC. Protein sequence: CASRWGDRTVSGANVLTF.

The chain combines TRBV6-4 with TRBJ2-2, with 9 bases lining up with TRBD2. In germline, CDR1 is MRHNA, CDR2 SNTAGT. The CDR3 sequence is 15 residues long. The V segment lost 2 bases and the J segment 5 bases; nucleotides outside the gene matches: 3. CDR3 nucleotide sequence: TGTGCCAGCAGTGACGGTCTAGCGGGGACCGGGGAGCTGTTTTTT. Its protein is CASSDGLAGTGELFF.

This rearrangement joins TRBV12-3 or TRBV12-4 to TRBJ1-1; a weak D match, TRBD1 (6 bases). V was pared by 3 bases and J by 4 bases, with 6 bases between. The CDR3 runs to 12 residues. The CDR3 bases are TGTGCCAGCAGTTTGGGGGCCACTGAAGCTTTCTTT. Protein sequence: CASSLGATEAFF.

The CDR3 sequence is CASSLEYSGNTIYF. The CDR3 DNA sequence: TGTGCCAGCAGCTTGGAATACTCTGGAAACACCATATATTTT. V is TRBV5-8 and J is TRBJ1-3; no definite D call. V was clipped by 0 bases and J by 0 bases, with 4 bases between them. Germline V CDR1 and CDR2: SGHTS, YDEGEE. The CDR3 sequence is 14 residues long.

The chain couples TRBV12-3 or TRBV12-4 to TRBJ2-7; TRBD1 matches 7 bases. Trimming cost V 11 bases and J 1 base; bases outside gene matches: 8. The CDR3 sequence is 13 residues long. CDR3 sequence: CASTGQNSYEQYF. CDR3 nucleotides: TGTGCCTCGACGGGACAGAATTCCTACGAGCAGTACTTC.

This chain uses TRBV20-1 with TRBJ2-7; 7 nucleotides agree with TRBD1. This CDR3 comprises 11 residues. Germline CDR1 is DFQATT and CDR2 is SNEGSKA (reference sequence). V was pared by 4 bases and J by 9 bases, with 6 bases of the junction left unmatched. The CDR3 loop reads CSAKTGPGQYF. The CDR3 DNA sequence: TGCAGTGCTAAGACAGGGCCCGGGCAGTACTTC.

CDR3 sequence: CASSLFSGGATDTQYF. CDR3 in DNA: TGTGCCAGCAGTTTATTCAGCGGGGGGGCTACAGATACGCAGTATTTT. This chain links TRBV27 with TRBJ2-3, with 10 positions matching TRBD2. CDR1 MNHEY and CDR2 SMNVEV come from the germline V gene (reference sequence). This CDR3 contains 16 residues. J lost 3 bases, V lost 1 base, and 4 bases had no gene match.

This clone was detected only once. Here the CDR3 DNA reads TGTGCCAGCAGCTTTGGACTGGGGAGTGAAAAACTGTTTTTT. This codes for CASSFGLGSEKLFF. This chain joins TRBV11-2 and TRBJ1-4; D unresolved. V lost 3 bases to trimming and J lost 7 bases, with 12 bases between them. The CDR3 is 14 residues long. In germline, CDR1 is SGHAT, CDR2 FQNNGV.

V gene TRBV4-1 combines with J gene TRBJ2-7; possibly TRBD1 for D (6 bases). Germline V CDR1 and CDR2: MGHRA, YSYEKL. This CDR3 spans 12 amino acids. Trimming shortened V by 2 bases and J by 6 bases, and 8 bases separated the two germline ends. This CDR3 reads CASSQTGTEQYF. CDR3 nucleotide sequence: TGCGCCAGCAGCCAAACAGGGACCGAGCAGTACTTC.

This clone was counted between two and nine times. The V call is TRBV11-3, the J call TRBJ2-7, with D uncertain. The ends were cut back, 1 base at V and 4 bases at J, with 14 bases in the middle. This CDR3 is 15 amino acids long. Germline V gene sequence: CDR1 SGHNT, CDR2 YENEEA. CDR3: CASSLAGSDGYEQYF. The CDR3 nucleotides are TGTGCCAGCAGCTTAGCTGGCAGTGACGGGTACGAGCAGTACTTC.

The gene calls are TRBV3-1 (or the pseudogene TRBV3-2) and TRBJ1-2, with 10 nucleotides matching TRBD1. The V gene's germline CDR1 is LGHDT and CDR2 YNNKEL (reference sequence). J lost 5 bases, V lost 0 bases, and 15 bases had no gene match. The CDR3 has 19 amino acids. The CDR3 DNA reads TGTGCCAGCAGCCAAGATCTAGGACAGGGGGTATGGTTTTGGTATGGCTACACCTTC. Translating it yields CASSQDLGQGVWFWYGYTF.

The chain joins TRBV7-9 to TRBJ1-2; 10 bases map to TRBD1. The J segment lost 3 bases and the V segment lost 5 bases, leaving 6 bases of the junction unmatched. The CDR3 is made up of 15 amino acids. CDR1 is SEHNR and CDR2 is FQNEAQ in the germline V gene (reference sequence). CDR3 sequence (DNA): TGTGCCAGCAGCCCCGGGACAGGGGCGTACTATGGCTACACCTTC. It specifies CASSPGTGAYYGYTF.

V is TRBV5-4 and J is TRBJ2-4; maybe TRBD2 (6 bases). CDR3 length equals 13 residues. Trimming removed 7 bases at V and 4 bases at J, with 12 bases between. Germline lookup yields CDR1 SGHNT and CDR2 YYREEE (reference sequence). The CDR3 sequence: CASYERGKNIQYF. The CDR3 coding sequence is TGTGCCAGCTATGAACGGGGGAAAAACATTCAGTACTTC.

J is TRBJ2-1 and V is TRBV13; possible D gene TRBD2, 6 bases. V lost 2 bases to trimming and J lost 4 bases, with 12 bases between them. Germline lookup yields CDR1 PRHDT and CDR2 FYEKMQ (reference sequence). CDR3 length: 15 amino acids. The CDR3 loop reads CASSLFGDSYNEQFF. The CDR3 DNA reads TGTGCCAGCAGCTTATTTGGGGACTCTTACAATGAGCAGTTCTTC.

Notes on this clone: The sample has other DNA sequences that encode this CDR3 too. The chain recombines TRBV5-5 with TRBJ1-3; TRBD1 aligns across 7 bases. The germline gives CDR1 SGHKS, CDR2 YYEKEE (reference sequence). The V segment lost 5 bases and the J segment 0 bases; nucleotides outside the gene matches: 5. The CDR3 is 15 residues long. CDR3: CASSFGTVSGNTIYF. The CDR3 DNA follows: TGTGCCAGCAGTTTCGGGACAGTCTCTGGAAACACCATATATTTT. Full variable domain (rest looked up from reference TRBV5-5 and TRBJ1-3): DAGVTQSPTHLIKTRGQQVTLRCSPISGHKSVSWYQQVLGQGPQFIFQYYEKEERGRGNFPDRFSARQFPNYSSELNVNALLLGDSALYLCASSFGTVSGNTIYFGEGSWLTVV.

The chain uses TRBV7-8 and TRBJ2-3; D is undetermined. The germline V and J ends were trimmed by 5 bases and 0 bases, with 12 bases remaining between them. CDR1 is SGHVS and CDR2 is FQNEAQ in the germline V gene. CDR3 length equals 15 residues. The CDR3 reads CASSLRRLSTDTQYF. In nucleotides, the CDR3 is TGTGCCAGCAGCCTTCGCAGGCTCAGCACAGATACGCAGTATTTT.

The V gene is TRBV19, the J gene TRBJ2-1; 7 nucleotides match TRBD2. Trimming removed 3 bases from V and 6 bases from J; junction bases left unmatched: 5. CDR1 and CDR2 from the germline V gene are LNHDA and SQIVND (reference sequence). This CDR3 spans 14 amino acids. DNA of the CDR3: TGTGCCAGTAGTATCGGCGGGGGAGGCAATGAGCAGTTCTTC. This encodes CASSIGGGGNEQFF.

This clone came up once. The CDR3 is CASSLVTGEDEKLFF. As DNA, the CDR3 is TGCGCCAGCAGCTTAGTGACAGGGGAAGATGAAAAACTGTTTTTT. The chain employs TRBV5-1 and TRBJ1-4, with 8 bases fitting TRBD1. This CDR3 comprises 15 residues. Germline-derived CDR1 and CDR2 are SGHRS and YFSETQ. The V gene end was trimmed by 2 bases and the J gene end by 6 bases; junction bases not matched to a gene: 6.

The gene calls are TRBV27 and TRBJ1-6; D is possibly TRBD1 (5 bases). From germline, CDR1 is MNHEY and CDR2 SMNVEV (reference sequence). CDR3 length equals 14 residues. The V gene lost 7 bases and the J gene lost 8 bases, with 15 bases spanning the gap. The DNA for the CDR3 is TGTGCCAGCACCGAAGACAGTCTATATTCACCCCTCCACTTT. Amino acids: CASTEDSLYSPLHF.